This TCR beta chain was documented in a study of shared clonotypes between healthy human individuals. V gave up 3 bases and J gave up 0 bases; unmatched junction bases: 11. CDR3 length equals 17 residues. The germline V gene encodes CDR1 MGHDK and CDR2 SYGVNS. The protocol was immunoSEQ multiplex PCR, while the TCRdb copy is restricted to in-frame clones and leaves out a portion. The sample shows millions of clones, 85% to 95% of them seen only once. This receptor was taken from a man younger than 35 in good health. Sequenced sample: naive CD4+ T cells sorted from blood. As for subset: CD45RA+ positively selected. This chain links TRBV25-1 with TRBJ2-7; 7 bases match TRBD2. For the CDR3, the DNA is TGTGCCAGCAGTGATATTGCCGGGACTACATACTCCTACGAGCAGTACTTC. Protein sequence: CASSDIAGTTYSYEQYF.